The source of this T cell receptor (beta chain) is a study of T cells in Graves' hyperthyroidism and ophthalmopathy. This clonotype was seen ten or more times. Its antigen is still unknown. Study-wide points: Also found in blood were most expanded thyroid clonotypes above 0.001.

Looked up from germline, CDR1 is SQVTM and CDR2 is ANQGSEA. Between the trimmed V and J ends, which lost 0 bases and 4 bases, there was a span of 15 bases. This CDR3 is 15 amino acids long. Exclusions: uncontrolled infection, other autoimmune disease, pregnancy, lactation. RNA transcripts served as the template for amplifying TCR beta CDR3 regions. First-round RT-PCR with HTBI primers amplified the TCR CDR3 region. TCRdb passed the multiplex PCR reads through MiXCR, listing each CDR3 protein once. Of about 580,000 distinct CDR3 sequences listed, approximately 14% are singletons. This chain uses TRBV29-1 with TRBJ1-2; the D is unclear. This clonotype originated in a woman in her twenties or thirties with Graves' hyperthyroidism that later progressed to Graves' ophthalmopathy. Material: blood. CDR3 residues: CSVEDDSGRFYGYTF. The CDR3 DNA reads TGCAGCGTTGAAGATGATTCCGGCAGGTTCTATGGCTACACCTTC.